These 32 T cell receptor beta chains were all obtained from the same sample, sequenced in a study of CDR3 diversity in severe acne. Via MiXCR, TCRdb re-called the PCR reads, giving one row per CDR3 protein. The sample carries some 84,000 distinct CDR3 sequences, over 45% recorded once. Sequenced sample: blood. These receptor sequences come from a male donor in good health, serving as a control.

In its sample, this clonotype was seen a few times. The chain links TRBV10-3 to TRBJ1-6, with D uncertain. Germline lookup yields CDR1 ENHRY and CDR2 SYGVKD. Between the trimmed V and J ends, which lost 10 bases and 11 bases, there was a span of 18 bases. The CDR3 is 13 amino acids. The CDR3 loop reads CASTQTGGAPLHF. Here the CDR3 DNA reads TGTGCCAGCACTCAAACCGGCGGGGCACCCCTCCACTTT.

The rearrangement uses TRBV7-9 and TRBJ1-6; 7 bases are shared with TRBD1. The length of the CDR3 is 17 residues. The ends lost 4 bases at V and 7 bases at J; junction bases unmatched: 13. From germline, CDR1 is SEHNR and CDR2 FQNEAQ (reference sequence). The CDR3 nucleotides read TGTGCCAGCAGCTGGCTCCGACAGGGTTCGGGAAATTCACCCCTCCACTTT. This gives the protein CASSWLRQGSGNSPLHF.

Sample share makes this clonotype medium-sized. The chain combines TRBV6-5 with TRBJ2-7; D is possibly TRBD2 (5 bases). The CDR3 runs to 15 residues. The ends were cut back, 0 bases at V and 5 bases at J, with 14 bases in the middle. Germline V gene sequence: CDR1 MNHEY, CDR2 SVGAGI. The CDR3 bases are TGTGCCAGCAGTTACTCTTCACATGGAGCGGACGAGCAGTACTTC. Translated, it gives CASSYSSHGADEQYF.

The DNA for the CDR3 is TGTGCCAGCACCCCAGTCTCAGGACAGGGCGGCTATGGCTACACCTTC. This sequence encodes CASTPVSGQGGYGYTF. V usage is TRBV6-1 and J usage is TRBJ1-2; 8 positions match TRBD1. Germline lookup yields CDR1 MNHNS and CDR2 SASEGT. The CDR3 is 16 residues long. V lost 7 bases to trimming and J lost 4 bases; unmatched junction nucleotides: 14.

This clonotype was found many times. The chain combines TRBV9 with TRBJ2-5; D possibly corresponds to TRBD1 (7 bases). V dropped 5 bases and J dropped 1 base, with 27 bases sitting between them. The CDR3 is 19 amino acids. The germline V gene encodes CDR1 SGDLS and CDR2 YYNGEE. CDR3 bases: TGTGCCAGCAGAATTGGAGGGGGCCTAAAAGGGACTTGCCAAGAGACCCAGTACTTC. It encodes CASRIGGGLKGTCQETQYF.

The chain carries TRBV20-1 and TRBJ1-5, with a weak D call TRBD1 (5 bases). CDR3 size: 14 residues. Trimming shortened V by 3 bases and J by 0 bases, and 9 bases separated the two germline ends. Per germline, CDR1 DFQATT and CDR2 SNEGSKA (reference sequence). The CDR3 spells CSASGGYSNQPQHF. The DNA of the CDR3 is TGCAGTGCTAGTGGGGGATATAGCAATCAGCCCCAGCATTTT.

In this sample, this clonotype turned up a few times. This chain connects TRBV4-1 to TRBJ2-7; 10 bases agree with TRBD2. This CDR3 spans 14 amino acids. CDR1 and CDR2 (germline): MGHRA, YSYEKL. V was pared by 2 bases and J by 5 bases, with 3 bases of the junction left unmatched. DNA of the CDR3: TGCGCCAGCAGCCAACTAGCGGGAGTCAACGAGCAGTACTTC. This sequence encodes CASSQLAGVNEQYF.

This clonotype has a count of ten or more. The chain couples TRBV28 to TRBJ1-6, with TRBD1 as a possible D gene (6 bases). The ends were cut back, 4 bases at V and 8 bases at J, with 12 bases in the middle. The length of the CDR3 is 14 residues. Germline V gene data show CDR1 as MDHEN and CDR2 as SYDVKM. The CDR3 DNA reads as TGTGCCAGCAGTTGGAGGACAGCCGATTCACCCCTCCACTTT. Translating gives CASSWRTADSPLHF.

In regard to this clonotype: At one boundary the junction diverges from the germline segment, which might be a read error. The J gene is TRBJ1-4, the V gene TRBV20-1; 9 bases map to TRBD1. CDR3 length: 14 amino acids. Germline values: CDR1 DFQATT, CDR2 SNEGSKA (reference sequence). The DNA of the CDR3 is TGCAGTGCTAGAGAGCTCGGGACAGGGAGGAAAACTGTTTTT. Protein product: CSARELGTGRKTVF.

The V gene is TRBV4-2, the J gene TRBJ1-1; 7 bases line up with TRBD1. Trimming at V came to 5 bases and at J to 1 base, leaving 10 bases not matched to a gene. This CDR3 has 16 amino acids. Germline loops: CDR1 LGHNA, CDR2 YNFKEQ. CDR3 nucleotide sequence: TGTGCCAGCAGCGTAGACAGGGACTACCGGAACACTGAAGCTTTCTTT. Translation: CASSVDRDYRNTEAFF.

This clonotype came up a few times. The V gene is TRBV6-6, the J gene TRBJ2-6, with 7 bases matching TRBD1. Germline CDR1 MNHNY, CDR2 SVGAGI (reference sequence). CDR3 length equals 15 residues. Losses at the gene ends were 8 bases for V and 2 bases for J; bases not matched to a gene: 6. CDR3 protein: CASWADRAGANVLTF. The CDR3 DNA is TGTGCCAGCTGGGCCGACAGGGCTGGGGCCAACGTCCTGACTTTC.

This clonotype was recorded many times. The CDR3 DNA reads TGCAGTGCTAGCAGTGAGGTTGAAGCTTTCTTT. It translates to CSASSEVEAFF. The V call is TRBV20-1, the J call TRBJ1-1; D remains ambiguous. V was trimmed by 3 bases and J by 7 bases, leaving 9 bases between them. From germline, CDR1 is DFQATT and CDR2 SNEGSKA (reference sequence). The CDR3 has 11 amino acids.

The chain recombines TRBV2 with TRBJ2-3, with 10 bases identical to TRBD1. The CDR3 extends over 16 amino acids. The germline gives CDR1 SNHLY, CDR2 FYNNEI. The junction had 10 bases not matched to a gene; V was cut back by 5 bases and J by 5 bases. The CDR3 region is CASSSRETGGVDTQYF. Here the CDR3 DNA reads TGTGCCAGCAGTAGCCGGGAGACAGGGGGCGTAGATACGCAGTATTTT.

The rearrangement uses TRBV2 and TRBJ1-2; 8 positions match TRBD1. Germline V gives CDR1 SNHLY, CDR2 FYNNEI. This CDR3 spans 13 amino acids. J gave up 6 bases and V 11 bases, and 11 bases lay outside the gene matches. The CDR3 DNA follows: TGTGCCGGAACGGACGGACAGGGCGATGGCTACACCTTC. Translation gives CAGTDGQGDGYTF. Complete variable domain (other parts from reference TRBV2 and TRBJ1-2): EPEVTQTPSHQVTQMGQEVILRCVPISNHLYFYWYRQILGQKVEFLVSFYNNEISEKSEIFDDQFSVERPDGSNFTLKIRSTKLEDSAMYFCAGTDGQGDGYTFGSGTRLTVV.

J is TRBJ1-6 and V is TRBV15; no clear D gene. Germline-derived CDR1 and CDR2 are LNHNV and YYDKDF (reference sequence). The V gene lost 2 bases and the J gene lost 4 bases, with 0 bases spanning the gap. The CDR3 runs 12 residues. The CDR3 region has the DNA TGTGCCACCAGCAGATATAATTCACCCCTCCACTTT. Translation gives CATSRYNSPLHF.

This chain joins TRBV2 and TRBJ1-1; 7 nucleotides line up with TRBD1. Germline loops: CDR1 SNHLY, CDR2 FYNNEI. J gave up 3 bases and V 4 bases, and 2 bases lay outside the gene matches. This CDR3 spans 13 amino acids. The CDR3: CASSGQGHTEAFF. CDR3 nucleotide sequence: TGTGCCAGCAGTGGACAGGGTCACACTGAAGCTTTCTTT.

The rearrangement joins TRBV2 to TRBJ1-1, with a possible D match to TRBD1 (5 bases). Trimming took off 6 bases at V and 4 bases at J, with 12 bases between the two ends. Germline V gene sequence: CDR1 SNHLY, CDR2 FYNNEI. This CDR3 contains 13 residues. The CDR3 here is CASSDGGGTEAFF. The CDR3, as DNA: TGTGCCAGCAGCGACGGGGGAGGCACTGAAGCTTTCTTT.

Worth noting for this clonotype: Compared with germline, one end of the junction differs, possibly owing to a read error. The chain recombines TRBV10-3 with TRBJ2-2, with D possibly being TRBD1 (6 bases). Germline values: CDR1 ENHRY, CDR2 SYGVKD. CDR3 length equals 15 residues. CDR3 in DNA: TGTACCATCAGTACAGGGATTACGAACACCGGGGAGCTGTTTTTT. This codes for CTISTGITNTGELFF.

The chain joins TRBV20-1 to TRBJ2-1; 11 positions match TRBD2. Germline V gives CDR1 DFQATT, CDR2 SNEGSKA (reference sequence). This CDR3 comprises 15 residues. V shed 1 base, J shed 6 bases, and the junction held 5 bases outside the gene matches. CDR3 region: CSARGGTSGRNEQFF. The CDR3 nucleotides are TGCAGTGCTAGAGGTGGGACTAGCGGTCGCAATGAGCAGTTCTTC.

The chain couples TRBV6-5 to TRBJ2-1, with 9 nucleotides matching TRBD1. Trimming took 6 bases from V and 9 from J; bases not matched to a gene: 9. This CDR3 region has 14 residues. The germline V gene encodes CDR1 MNHEY and CDR2 SVGAGI. DNA of the CDR3: TGTGCCAGCAGGGTGACAGGGGGAAGAGGTGAGCAGTTCTTC. The encoded protein is CASRVTGGRGEQFF.

The chain combines TRBV7-9 with TRBJ1-2; D remains ambiguous. This CDR3 contains 13 residues. Trimming removed 5 bases from V and 2 bases from J, with 9 bases in between. The germline V gene encodes CDR1 SEHNR and CDR2 FQNEAQ (reference sequence). This CDR3 is CASSLTRNYGYTF. DNA of the CDR3: TGTGCCAGCAGCCTGACACGGAACTATGGCTACACCTTC.

The chain couples TRBV12-3 or TRBV12-4 to TRBJ1-2, with 12 bases lining up with TRBD1. The CDR3 totals 14 residues. J was trimmed by 7 bases and V by 6 bases; bases with no gene match: 6. The CDR3: CASSTGQGAAGYTF. The CDR3 region has the DNA TGTGCCAGCAGCACGGGACAGGGGGCGGCTGGCTACACCTTC.

The gene calls are TRBV25-1 and TRBJ2-5, with D perhaps matching TRBD1 (6 bases). The tail of the sequence fits TRBJ2-1 better, so the J call may be wrong. CDR3 length: 16 residues. From germline, CDR1 is MGHDK and CDR2 SYGVNS. This CDR3 is CASSVGGAVPYNEQFF. The CDR3 DNA reads as TGTGCCAGCAGCGTAGGGGGAGCGGTACCCTACAATGAGCAGTTCTTC.

In its sample, this clonotype was seen a few times. In nucleotides, the CDR3 is TGTGCCACCGCGGGGAGCACAGATACGCAGTATTTT. Encoded protein: CATAGSTDTQYF. The V and J genes are TRBV6-1 and TRBJ2-3; D perhaps matches TRBD2 (6 bases). V dropped 10 bases and J dropped 0 bases, with 8 bases sitting between them. There are 12 residues in the CDR3. The germline CDR1 and CDR2 sequences are MNHNS and SASEGT.

In the case of this clonotype: This CDR3 is missing its conserved last phenylalanine or tryptophan, likely due to a read error. No DNA is shown, since the ends of the CDR3 on it are uncertain; the CDR3 is the one TCRdb lists. The chain employs TRBV20-1 and TRBJ1-5; the D call in the table, TRBD1, was not verified against the DNA. The CDR3 numbers 11 amino acids, ends counted. Germline-derived CDR1 and CDR2 are DFQATT and SNEGSKA (reference sequence). CDR3 region: CSARDITGFDI.

V gene TRBV15 combines with J gene TRBJ2-7, with TRBD2 matching over 9 bases. CDR1 and CDR2 from the germline V gene are LNHNV and YYDKDF (reference sequence). This CDR3 region has 16 residues. The ends lost 0 bases at V and 3 bases at J; junction bases unmatched: 6. This chain's CDR3 is CATSRDLTSGSYEQYF. For the CDR3, the DNA is TGTGCCACCAGCAGAGATTTGACTAGCGGAAGCTACGAGCAGTACTTC.

The chain recombines TRBV7-9 with TRBJ1-2; 7 nucleotides line up with TRBD1. Germline V gives CDR1 SEHNR, CDR2 FQNEAQ (reference sequence). CDR3 length: 14 amino acids. Trimming removed 6 bases from V and 4 bases from J; junction bases left unmatched: 8. CDR3 nucleotide sequence: TGTGCCAGCAGGGTAACAGGGGTGGCCTATGGCTACACCTTC. Translation: CASRVTGVAYGYTF.

The CDR3 protein is CASGPPGPNYGYTF. The CDR3 DNA follows: TGTGCCAGCGGCCCGCCGGGTCCTAACTATGGCTACACCTTC. V usage is TRBV7-2 and J usage is TRBJ1-2, with D unresolved. CDR1 is SGHTA, CDR2 FQGNSA, per germline. The CDR3 has 14 amino acids. The V end lost 8 bases, the J end lost 0 bases, and 13 bases lay between the germline ends. The complete variable domain, with remaining parts taken from reference TRBV7-2 and TRBJ1-2, reads GAGVSQSPSNKVTEKGKDVELRCDPISGHTALYWYRQSLGQGLEFLIYFQGNSAPDKSGLPSDRFSAERTGGSVSTLTIQRTQQEDSAVYLCASGPPGPNYGYTFGSGTRLTVV.

This clonotype was detected only a few times. V is TRBV19 and J is TRBJ1-5; D gene unclear. The germline V and J ends were trimmed by 1 base and 2 bases, with 3 bases remaining between them. The CDR3 is 13 amino acids. Germline V gene data show CDR1 as LNHDA and CDR2 as SQIVND (reference sequence). CDR3 amino acids: CASSIARNQPQHF. CDR3 sequence (DNA): TGTGCCAGTAGTATAGCCCGCAATCAGCCCCAGCATTTT.

The V gene is TRBV6-5, the J gene TRBJ2-7; the match to TRBD2 covers 11 bases. CDR3 length equals 15 residues. With V trimmed by 5 bases and J by 1 base, 4 bases remained unmatched. The germline V gene has CDR1 MNHEY and CDR2 SVGAGI. The CDR3 sequence: CASSGTSGSSYEQYF. In DNA form, the CDR3 reads TGTGCCAGCAGTGGAACTAGCGGGAGTTCCTACGAGCAGTACTTC.

The chain combines TRBV11-1 with TRBJ2-2; 12 bases are a match to TRBD2. Germline V gene data show CDR1 as SGHAT and CDR2 as FQDESV (reference sequence). The junction had 1 base not matched to a gene; V was cut back by 3 bases and J by 5 bases. The CDR3 totals 15 residues. The CDR3 nucleotides are TGTGCCAGCAGCTTCACTAGCGGGAGGACCGGGGAGCTGTTTTTT. This gives the protein CASSFTSGRTGELFF.

The chain uses TRBV2 and TRBJ2-3, with D unclear. The germline gives CDR1 SNHLY, CDR2 FYNNEI. V was trimmed by 6 bases and J by 0 bases, leaving 4 bases between them. There are 12 residues in the CDR3. CDR3 loop: CASRGSTDTQYF. CDR3 nucleotide sequence: TGTGCCAGCAGGGGTAGCACAGATACGCAGTATTTT.